The present T cell receptor beta chain was sequenced within a study of T and B cells in COVID-19 patients. BIOMED2 TRB-A/B primer pools were used in multiplex TRB PCR. TCRdb re-derived calls from the multiplex PCR reads in MiXCR, one entry per CDR3 protein. The sample has over 7,000 distinct CDR3 sequences, around 31% seen once; the top ten hold 20% to 25%. TRB was amplified from around 250-500 ng of blood genomic DNA. The sample taken for sequencing was blood. The receptor comes from a human donor with active COVID-19.

For the CDR3, the DNA is TGTGCCAGCAGCCGGACTAGCGGGGGCCCCTCTCCTGGCTACACCTTC. Its translation: CASSRTSGGPSPGYTF. The chain employs TRBV11-3 and TRBJ1-2; a weak D match, TRBD1 (6 bases). V shed 5 bases and J shed 7 bases, with 23 bases lying between them. Germline CDR1 and CDR2: SGHNT and YENEEA. The CDR3 is 16 amino acids.